The rows below give T cell receptor beta chains drawn from one sample of a study of shared clonotypes between healthy human individuals. Sequenced by immunoSEQ multiplex PCR; TCRdb stores in-frame clones only, minus some. This sample has a few million clones; around 95% occur once, and the top ten carry about 0.13%. Material for sequencing was naive CD4+ T cells sorted from blood. These TCRs come from a man aged 18 to 35 in good health. The CDR3 runs from the conserved cysteine through the conserved F or W. Each record gives: V gene, CDR3 protein.

>TRBV7-2
CASSSLAGMPYEQYF
>TRBV6-5
CASSYANRGGTEAFF
>TRBV18
CASSPPDRPNQPQHF
>TRBV4-3
CASSQVSSGQGTDTQYF
>TRBV7-8
CASSPMAERYEQYF
>TRBV18
CASSPQTSYEQYF
>TRBV5-6
CASSFGRGEKNSPLHF
>TRBV28
CASSFPTGGQETQYF
>TRBV9
CASSVGRVSYEQYF
>TRBV19
CASSSEGNTIYF
>TRBV11-2
CASSHTGDYEQYF
>TRBV6-5
CASSYSWGFYNEQFF
>TRBV30
CAWSPQTELWGYGYTF
>TRBV2
CASSEAETQYF
>TRBV5-1
CASCPASGGYNEQFF
>TRBV19
CASSKLAGDQETQYF
>TRBV9
CASSVGTGGSSTDTQYF
>TRBV6-1
CASSDRTGNTEAFF
>TRBV27
CASTPDRGNSPLHF
>TRBV11-2
CASSLDSGANTEAFF
>TRBV27
CASGSALWSDGENIQYF
>TRBV9
CASSVSGGSNSPLHF
>TRBV19
CASSNGGAINNEQFF
>TRBV6-5
CASGRGGPYEQYF
>TRBV13
CASSSIAEGGEQYF
>TRBV6-1
CASSDLRRWASGTDTQYF
>TRBV7-9
CASSLPDSATLMNTEAFF
>TRBV6-6
CASRDRATSNQPQHF
>TRBV5-1
CASSLEGRSHEKLFF
>TRBV13
CASSLGSREGSPLHF
>TRBV5-1
CASSLRTGTFTEAFF
>TRBV19
CASSIWQDSNQPQHF
>TRBV28
CASSPGTGGEGNQPQHF